Presented here are 20 T cell receptor beta chains from one specimen sequenced in a study of T cells in Graves' hyperthyroidism and ophthalmopathy. Using RNA transcripts as the source, TCR beta CDR3 regions were amplified. When the TCR CDR3 underwent first-round RT-PCR, the HTBI primer set was used. MiXCR, run by TCRdb on the multiplex PCR reads, gives a single entry per CDR3 protein. The profile shows some 350,000 distinct CDR3 sequences, roughly an eighth of them singletons. The sequenced sample consisted of blood. Receptors were obtained from a woman aged 35 to 49 with Graves' ophthalmopathy.

The V and J genes are TRBV5-1 and TRBJ1-2; a possible D gene is TRBD1 (6 bases). The CDR3 loop spans 15 amino acids. Trimming left V 3 bases short and J 4 bases short, with 16 bases between. Looked up from germline, CDR1 is SGHRS and CDR2 is YFSETQ. CDR3 sequence reads: CASSSGGGAGYGYTF. DNA for the CDR3: TGCGCCAGCAGCTCAGGAGGGGGAGCGGGCTATGGCTACACCTTC.

This clonotype was counted many times. This chain connects TRBV5-5 to TRBJ1-2; 7 nucleotides line up with TRBD1. V lost 5 bases to trimming and J lost 2 bases; unmatched junction nucleotides: 6. The germline gives CDR1 SGHKS, CDR2 YYEKEE (reference sequence). The CDR3 loop spans 14 amino acids. CDR3 sequence (DNA): TGTGCCAGCAGGCGGGACAGAGGAAACTATGGCTACACCTTC. This sequence encodes CASRRDRGNYGYTF.

The chain couples TRBV5-1 to TRBJ2-7, with TRBD1 as a possible D gene (6 bases). The germline V gene has CDR1 SGHRS and CDR2 YFSETQ. Trimming removed 1 base at V and 6 bases at J, with 17 bases between. CDR3 length: 15 amino acids. This chain's CDR3 is CASSLRAGDPLEQYF. In DNA, the CDR3 is TGCGCCAGCAGCTTGAGGGCAGGGGACCCCCTCGAGCAGTACTTC.

The sample holds many counts of this clonotype. This rearrangement joins TRBV20-1 to TRBJ2-1; 10 bases match TRBD2. This CDR3 spans 15 amino acids. After removal of 3 bases from V and 8 bases from J, the junction contained 10 bases not matched to a gene. From germline, CDR1 is DFQATT and CDR2 SNEGSKA (reference sequence). CDR3 protein: CSASSPSGSTYEQFF. In DNA form, the CDR3 reads TGCAGTGCTAGTTCCCCTAGCGGGAGTACCTATGAGCAGTTCTTC.

This clonotype has more than one count but fewer than ten. This rearrangement joins TRBV4-2 to TRBJ2-7; unclear D gene. Germline V CDR1 and CDR2: LGHNA, YNFKEQ. V dropped 0 bases and J dropped 6 bases, with 9 bases sitting between them. CDR3 size: 13 residues. As DNA, the CDR3 is TGTGCCAGCAGCCAAGATTATTCTGCCGAGCAGTACTTC. Translating gives CASSQDYSAEQYF.

The CDR3 DNA is TGTGCCAGCAGCTTGGCCGCTAGCGGGGGGTTCTCCTACAATGAGCAGTTCTTC. Its protein is CASSLAASGGFSYNEQFF. The J gene is TRBJ2-1, the V gene TRBV5-5, with 11 nucleotides matching TRBD2. V trimming: 0 bases; J trimming: 0 bases; junction bases outside the gene matches: 5. Germline V gene sequence: CDR1 SGHKS, CDR2 YYEKEE (reference sequence). The CDR3 loop spans 18 amino acids.

Comments on this clonotype: A read error may be the cause here, since a much bigger clone is one base away. The rearrangement joins TRBV20-1 to TRBJ2-5, with D possibly being TRBD2 (7 bases). This CDR3 is 14 amino acids long. V was clipped by 5 bases and J by 1 base, with 14 bases between them. CDR1 and CDR2 (germline): DFQATT, SNEGSKA (reference sequence). The CDR3, as DNA: TGCAGTGCTGGGGGGGCGGCAGCCCAAGAGACCCAGTACTTC. Its protein is CSAGGAAAQETQYF.

This clonotype has ten or more counts. A junction end diverges from the germline sequence, so it may reflect a read error. The genes are TRBV2 and TRBJ1-1; possibly TRBD1 for D (6 bases). Germline assignment: CDR1 SNHLY and CDR2 FYNNEI. The CDR3 is 13 residues long. The CDR3 DNA reads as TGTGCCAGCAGTGAAAGGGGGAACGCTGAAGCTTTCTTT. Translation gives CASSERGNAEAFF.

This clonotype was recorded many times. CDR3 in amino acids: CASSLRVDGYNEQFF. CDR3 sequence (DNA): TGTGCCAGCAGTTTGAGGGTGGACGGTTACAATGAGCAGTTCTTC. The chain is built from TRBV11-2 and TRBJ2-1, with a possible D match to TRBD2 (5 bases). The CDR3 runs 15 residues. V lost 6 bases and J 4 bases, leaving 16 bases between the germline ends. Germline loops: CDR1 SGHAT, CDR2 FQNNGV.

The rearrangement joins TRBV7-9 to TRBJ2-5, with TRBD2 identical over 7 bases. V shed 6 bases and J 2 bases; nucleotides not matched to a gene: 12. The germline V gene has CDR1 SEHNR and CDR2 FQNEAQ (reference sequence). The CDR3 is 16 amino acids. Written as DNA, the CDR3 is TGTGCCAGCAGTTCCAGACGGGGGGAGAGGCAAGAGACCCAGTACTTC. Its protein is CASSSRRGERQETQYF.

This clonotype came up many times. V usage is TRBV9 and J usage is TRBJ2-1; TRBD1 or TRBD2 may be the D gene (6 bases each). The CDR3 loop spans 16 amino acids. CDR1 is SGDLS, CDR2 YYNGEE, per germline. Trimming pared 1 base from V and 0 bases from J, leaving 11 bases between. The CDR3 DNA is TGTGCCAGCAGCGTAAAGGAGGGGGGCTCCTACAATGAGCAGTTCTTC. Its protein product is CASSVKEGGSYNEQFF. Drawing the rest from reference TRBV9 and TRBJ2-1, the complete variable domain is DSGVTQTPKHLITATGQRVTLRCSPRSGDLSVYWYQQSLDQGLQFLIQYYNGEERAKGNILERFSAQQFPDLHSELNLSSLELGDSALYFCASSVKEGGSYNEQFFGPGTRLTVL.

This clonotype has ten or more counts. The chain is built from TRBV7-9 and TRBJ2-7, with D perhaps being TRBD1 or TRBD2 (6 bases each). The CDR3 sequence is 13 residues long. V was clipped by 8 bases and J by 4 bases, with 15 bases between them. Germline-derived CDR1 and CDR2 are SEHNR and FQNEAQ (reference sequence). The CDR3 here is CASGGTPAYEQYF. The CDR3 DNA is TGTGCCAGCGGAGGGACACCAGCTTACGAGCAGTACTTC.

This chain uses TRBV6-1 with TRBJ1-2; 8 bases agree with TRBD1. This CDR3 spans 14 amino acids. The germline gives CDR1 MNHNS, CDR2 SASEGT. Germline trimming cut 7 bases from V and 5 bases from J; bases unmatched to any gene: 9. CDR3 region: CASTRQGAVYGYTF. The DNA for the CDR3 is TGTGCCAGCACACGCCAGGGGGCGGTGTATGGCTACACCTTC.

There are many counts of this clonotype. The rearrangement links TRBV20-1 to TRBJ1-5; the D gene is possibly TRBD1 (6 bases). CDR3 length equals 13 residues. Looked up from germline, CDR1 is DFQATT and CDR2 is SNEGSKA (reference sequence). V was trimmed by 5 bases and J by 5 bases, leaving 13 bases between them. For the CDR3, the DNA is TGCAGTGCTTCTCAGGGGACCGATCAGCCCCAGCATTTT. Its translation: CSASQGTDQPQHF.

Ten or more counts support this clonotype. The chain links TRBV12-3 or TRBV12-4 to TRBJ1-6, with D possibly TRBD1 on 5 matching bases. The CDR3 has 15 amino acids. V lost 3 bases, J lost 7 bases, and 13 bases lay in between. The DNA for the CDR3 is TGTGCCAGCAGTTTTGCCAAGAGGGGAAATTCACCCCTCCACTTT. This sequence encodes CASSFAKRGNSPLHF.

In this sample, this clonotype turned up many times. The rearrangement links TRBV7-9 to TRBJ2-2; D unresolved. The CDR3 runs 17 residues. The V gene's germline CDR1 is SEHNR and CDR2 FQNEAQ (reference sequence). The V gene lost 3 bases and the J gene lost 1 base, with 15 bases spanning the gap. The CDR3 coding sequence is TGTGCCAGCAGCTTCCCGACCTCGAAAGTGAACACCGGGGAGCTGTTTTTT. Encoded protein: CASSFPTSKVNTGELFF.

This clonotype appeared a few times. One base away lies a much larger clone, so this may be a sequencing read error. The V gene is TRBV29-1, the J gene TRBJ2-7; 8 bases fit TRBD1. From germline, CDR1 is SQVTM and CDR2 ANQGSEA. This CDR3 is built from 13 residues. Trimming cost V 1 base and J 4 bases; bases outside gene matches: 3. The CDR3 nucleotides are TGCAGCGTTGAAGGCAGGGGGCTATACGAGCAGTACTTC. Its translation is CSVEGRGLYEQYF.

There are many counts of this clonotype. This chain uses TRBV3-1 with TRBJ2-5; TRBD1 agrees at 9 bases. J lost 4 bases, V lost 2 bases, and 5 bases had no gene match. CDR1 is LGHDT, CDR2 YNNKEL, per germline (reference sequence). The CDR3 sequence is 15 residues long. The CDR3 DNA sequence: TGTGCCAGCAGCCAAATACAGACAGGGGGAGAGACCCAGTACTTC. This encodes CASSQIQTGGETQYF.

About this clonotype: This may come from a read error, since a much larger clone is one base off. This chain uses TRBV7-9 with TRBJ2-1; D is unclear. The V gene's germline CDR1 is SEHNR and CDR2 FQNEAQ (reference sequence). This CDR3 is built from 13 residues. V dropped 0 bases and J dropped 5 bases, with 5 bases sitting between them. CDR3 amino acids: CASSLAIDNEQFF. The CDR3 DNA follows: TGTGCCAGCAGCTTAGCTATTGACAATGAGCAGTTCTTC.

CDR3 residues: CASSSRLAPEQYF. The CDR3 DNA reads TGTGCCAGCAGCAGTAGACTAGCCCCCGAGCAGTACTTC. The chain recombines TRBV5-4 with TRBJ2-7; 7 bases agree with TRBD2. The CDR3 consists of 13 residues. Trimming took 4 bases from V and 6 from J; bases not matched to a gene: 7. CDR1 and CDR2 from the germline V gene are SGHNT and YYREEE (reference sequence).